A selection of T cell receptor beta chains follows, all from one sample in a study of blood T cells in healthy people across ages. One entry per CDR3 protein results from TCRdb running MiXCR on the 5' RACE reads. The profile covers roughly 1,500,000 distinct CDR3 sequences, with about 35% appearing a single time and around 11% taken by the ten largest. The sequenced sample was blood. All receptors come from a woman in her 30s in good health. The CDR3 runs from the conserved cysteine through the conserved F or W. The D gene is left open where the match is weak. Size is stated for part of the rows, as once, few or many counts, or as a class when the clone is expanded.

size: -
J: TRBJ1-2
V: TRBV20-1
D: -
CDR3: CSARVLRGSFGYTF
DNA: TGCAGTGCTCGAGTCTTACGGGGTTCCTTTGGCTACACCTTC

size: many
J: TRBJ2-6
V: TRBV3-1
D: -
CDR3: CASSPPFAGRGANVLTF
DNA: TGTGCCAGCAGCCCTCCGTTTGCAGGGCGAGGGGCCAACGTCCTGACTTTC

size: -
J: TRBJ2-3
V: TRBV20-1
D: TRBD1
CDR3: CSASGTGDVDTQYF
DNA: TGCAGTGCTAGTGGGACAGGGGACGTGGATACGCAGTATTTT

size: -
J: TRBJ2-1
V: TRBV20-1
D: TRBD2
CDR3: CSALGLAGERYNEQFF
DNA: TGCAGTGCGCTTGGACTAGCGGGGGAACGATACAATGAGCAGTTCTTC

size: -
J: TRBJ1-1
V: TRBV15
D: -
CDR3: CATSRDWGTEAFF
DNA: TGTGCCACCAGCAGGGATTGGGGCACTGAAGCTTTCTTT

size: few
J: TRBJ2-7
V: TRBV3-1
D: -
CDR3: CASSQIGLQTYEQYF
DNA: TGTGCCAGCAGCCAAATAGGACTGCAAACCTACGAGCAGTACTTC

size: -
J: TRBJ2-3
V: TRBV2
D: -
CDR3: CASSVGGGPITDTQYF
DNA: TGTGCCAGCAGTGTTGGGGGGGGGCCCATCACAGATACGCAGTATTTT

size: -
J: TRBJ2-7
V: TRBV6-5
D: -
CDR3: CAAGSLWDEQYF
DNA: TGTGCCGCCGGGTCTTTGTGGGACGAGCAGTACTTC

size: -
J: TRBJ2-3
V: TRBV9
D: -
CDR3: CASSVLASDTQYF
DNA: TGTGCCAGCAGCGTACTAGCTTCAGATACGCAGTATTTT

size: -
J: TRBJ2-1
V: TRBV10-1
D: TRBD2
CDR3: CASSEISGGSYNEQFF
DNA: TGCGCCAGCAGTGAGATTAGCGGGGGTTCTTACAATGAGCAGTTCTTC

size: few
J: TRBJ2-7
V: TRBV5-1
D: -
CDR3: CASSLDIESYEQYF
DNA: TGCGCCAGCAGCTTGGATATCGAATCCTACGAGCAGTACTTC

size: -
J: TRBJ2-7
V: TRBV6-2/TRBV6-3
D: -
CDR3: CASSPTPITSEQYF
DNA: TGTGCCAGCAGTCCAACACCGATAACTAGCGAGCAGTACTTC

size: few
J: TRBJ1-6
V: TRBV5-1
D: TRBD1
CDR3: CASRLGQTSNSPLHF
DNA: TGCGCCAGCAGATTGGGACAGACCTCTAATTCACCCCTCCACTTT

size: -
J: TRBJ2-6
V: TRBV6-1
D: -
CDR3: CASSEGGYSGANVLTF
DNA: TGTGCCAGCAGTGAAGGAGGTTATTCTGGGGCCAACGTCCTGACTTTC

size: -
J: TRBJ2-5
V: TRBV6-1
D: TRBD2
CDR3: CASSEALTFDAGGRWRETQYF
DNA: TGTGCCAGCAGTGAAGCTCTCACGTTCGACGCGGGGGGCCGCTGGAGGGAGACCCAGTACTTC

size: -
J: TRBJ1-2
V: TRBV27
D: TRBD1
CDR3: CASSLNTGHRGYGYTF
DNA: TGTGCCAGCAGTTTAAACACAGGGCACAGGGGCTATGGCTACACCTTC

size: -
J: TRBJ2-3
V: TRBV20-1
D: TRBD2
CDR3: CSARITGRTAGGPTDTQYF
DNA: TGCAGTGCTAGGATAACCGGGCGGACAGCGGGGGGCCCCACAGATACGCAGTATTTT

size: -
J: TRBJ2-1
V: TRBV4-1
D: -
CDR3: CASSQGNSADGQFF
DNA: TGCGCCAGCAGCCAAGGCAACTCGGCGGATGGGCAGTTCTTC

size: few
J: TRBJ1-4
V: TRBV7-8
D: TRBD1
CDR3: CASSGRGQANEKLFF
DNA: TGTGCCAGCAGCGGCAGGGGGCAGGCTAATGAAAAACTGTTTTTT

size: -
J: TRBJ2-2
V: TRBV5-1
D: TRBD2
CDR3: CASSLRAGDAGELFF
DNA: TGCGCCAGCAGCTTGCGAGCGGGGGATGCCGGGGAGCTGTTTTTT

size: -
J: TRBJ1-1
V: TRBV6-2/TRBV6-3
D: -
CDR3: CASTAWGQGTEAFF
DNA: TGTGCCAGCACTGCCTGGGGGCAGGGCACTGAAGCTTTCTTT

size: few
J: TRBJ1-5
V: TRBV10-3
D: TRBD1
CDR3: CATEPTGQGTEPQHF
DNA: TGTGCCACCGAACCAACGGGACAGGGAACGGAGCCCCAGCATTTT

size: -
J: TRBJ2-3
V: TRBV5-4
D: -
CDR3: CASSQRSGIADTQYF
DNA: TGTGCCAGCAGCCAAAGGTCGGGAATCGCAGATACGCAGTATTTT

size: -
J: TRBJ2-6
V: TRBV6-2/TRBV6-3
D: -
CDR3: CASREESGANVLTF
DNA: TGTGCCAGCAGGGAGGAATCTGGGGCCAACGTCCTGACTTTC

size: -
J: TRBJ1-5
V: TRBV4-1
D: -
CDR3: CASSQAGQSNQPQHF
DNA: TGCGCCAGCAGCCAAGCGGGGCAGAGCAATCAGCCCCAGCATTTT

size: few
J: TRBJ2-1
V: TRBV7-8
D: TRBD2
CDR3: CASSHSTSGGRISYNEQFF
DNA: TGTGCCAGCAGCCATTCAACTAGCGGGGGGAGGATCTCCTACAATGAGCAGTTCTTC

size: few
J: TRBJ1-6
V: TRBV5-5
D: -
CDR3: CASSLIGQYNSPLHF
DNA: TGCGCCAGCAGCTTGATTGGGCAGTATAATTCACCCCTCCACTTT

size: -
J: TRBJ2-2
V: TRBV7-7
D: TRBD1
CDR3: CASSPHPLGQGVTGELFF
DNA: TGTGCCAGCAGCCCTCATCCCCTCGGACAGGGGGTCACCGGGGAGCTGTTTTTT

size: many
J: TRBJ2-1
V: TRBV20-1
D: -
CDR3: CSARDSGESSYNEQFF
DNA: TGCAGTGCTAGAGATTCCGGGGAGAGCTCCTACAATGAGCAGTTCTTC

size: -
J: TRBJ2-5
V: TRBV20-1
D: -
CDR3: CSANMGETQYF
DNA: TGCAGTGCTAACATGGGAGAGACCCAGTACTTC

size: few
J: TRBJ2-2
V: TRBV14
D: -
CDR3: CASSQAQANTGELFF
DNA: TGTGCCAGCAGCCAAGCTCAGGCGAACACCGGGGAGCTGTTTTTT

size: -
J: TRBJ2-7
V: TRBV12-3/TRBV12-4
D: -
CDR3: CASGSGYNEQYF
DNA: TGTGCCAGCGGTAGCGGATACAATGAGCAGTACTTC

size: -
J: TRBJ1-2
V: TRBV2
D: -
CDR3: CASSEEPGAYYGYTF
DNA: TGTGCCAGCAGTGAAGAGCCGGGGGCCTACTACGGCTACACCTTC

size: few
J: TRBJ2-7
V: TRBV4-1
D: TRBD1
CDR3: CASSHEWSGQGIYEQYF
DNA: TGCGCCAGCAGCCATGAATGGTCGGGACAGGGTATCTACGAGCAGTACTTC

size: once
J: TRBJ1-4
V: TRBV9
D: -
CDR3: CASSVSREVVSNEKLFF
DNA: TGTGCCAGCAGCGTAAGTCGCGAGGTAGTGTCTAATGAAAAACTGTTTTTT

size: -
J: TRBJ1-4
V: TRBV2
D: -
CDR3: CASVPGPQNEKLFF
DNA: TGTGCCAGCGTACCGGGGCCGCAAAATGAAAAACTGTTTTTT

size: -
J: TRBJ1-1
V: TRBV4-1
D: TRBD1
CDR3: CASSQGTGGSTAFF
DNA: TGCGCCAGCAGCCAGGGGACAGGGGGCTCCACAGCTTTCTTT

size: few
J: TRBJ2-7
V: TRBV7-8
D: -
CDR3: CASSLDPPGYEQYF
DNA: TGTGCCAGCAGCTTAGATCCCCCCGGGTACGAGCAGTACTTC

size: few
J: TRBJ1-1
V: TRBV5-1
D: -
CDR3: CASSLASPGDNTEAFF
DNA: TGCGCCAGCAGCTTGGCGTCCCCCGGGGATAACACTGAAGCTTTCTTT

size: -
J: TRBJ2-7
V: TRBV27
D: TRBD2
CDR3: CASRTLAEQSESYEQYF
DNA: TGTGCCAGCAGAACACTAGCGGAACAATCGGAATCCTACGAGCAGTACTTC

size: -
J: TRBJ2-3
V: TRBV6-1
D: -
CDR3: CASSEMLAASTDTQYF
DNA: TGTGCCAGCAGTGAAATGTTGGCAGCAAGCACAGATACGCAGTATTTT

size: many
J: TRBJ2-1
V: TRBV20-1
D: TRBD1
CDR3: CSARSFDRDHNEQFF
DNA: TGCAGTGCTAGATCCTTCGACAGGGACCACAATGAGCAGTTCTTC

size: many
J: TRBJ2-7
V: TRBV20-1
D: TRBD2
CDR3: CSVSTTSGFDEQYF
DNA: TGCAGTGTTAGTACGACTAGCGGGTTCGACGAGCAGTACTTC

size: few
J: TRBJ1-4
V: TRBV4-1
D: -
CDR3: CASSLGVINEKLFF
DNA: TGCGCCAGCAGCCTAGGAGTCATCAATGAAAAACTGTTTTTT

size: -
J: TRBJ2-7
V: TRBV2
D: -
CDR3: CASSVNQIYEQYF
DNA: TGTGCCAGCAGTGTAAATCAGATCTACGAGCAGTACTTC

size: -
J: TRBJ1-2
V: TRBV28
D: TRBD1
CDR3: CASSSNRGGRGYTF
DNA: TGTGCCAGCAGTTCCAACAGGGGGGGCAGAGGCTACACCTTC

size: -
J: TRBJ2-1
V: TRBV20-1
D: TRBD1
CDR3: CSARIWDRSGDEQFF
DNA: TGCAGTGCTAGAATATGGGACAGGTCGGGGGATGAGCAGTTCTTC

size: many
J: TRBJ1-2
V: TRBV29-1
D: -
CDR3: CSALGVAGGYTF
DNA: TGCAGCGCCCTTGGCGTGGCAGGTGGCTACACCTTC

size: few
J: TRBJ1-5
V: TRBV21-1
D: -
CDR3: CASSKHCRGPQHF
DNA: TGTGCCAGCAGCAAACATTGTAGGGGGCCCCAGCATTTT

size: few
J: TRBJ2-3
V: TRBV5-6
D: -
CDR3: CASSPTWETDTQYF
DNA: TGTGCCAGCAGCCCCACATGGGAGACAGATACGCAGTATTTT

size: -
J: TRBJ2-1
V: TRBV11-2
D: TRBD1
CDR3: CASSDPGQVYNEQFF
DNA: TGTGCCAGCAGCGATCCGGGACAGGTCTACAATGAGCAGTTCTTC

size: -
J: TRBJ2-1
V: TRBV7-9
D: -
CDR3: CASSSGTGYNGQFF
DNA: TGTGCCAGCAGCTCCGGGACGGGATACAATGGGCAGTTCTTC

size: -
J: TRBJ2-7
V: TRBV4-2
D: -
CDR3: CASSRGGEGGNSEQYF
DNA: TGTGCCAGCAGCCGAGGGGGGGAAGGCGGGAACAGCGAGCAGTACTTC